Shown below are 27 T cell receptor beta chains from a single sample sequenced in a study of T cells in localized non-small cell lung cancer. Generated by immunoSEQ multiplex PCR, the TCRdb table keeps only in-frame clones and is missing some. This sample yields over 1,100 clones, of which approximately 30% are seen a single time; over 7.5% belongs to the top ten. Here the sequenced sample was lung tumor tissue, taken before any cancer treatment. These receptors came from a man between 40 and 69 years old with stage II lung adenocarcinoma.

This chain joins TRBV5-1 and TRBJ2-4; TRBD1 aligns across 9 bases. J gave up 7 bases and V 3 bases, and 11 bases lay outside the gene matches. This CDR3 has 16 residues. Looked up from germline, CDR1 is SGHRS and CDR2 is YFSETQ. The CDR3 is CASSSGTGGQDNIQYF. As DNA, the CDR3 is TGCGCCAGCAGCTCAGGAACAGGGGGCCAAGACAACATTCAGTACTTC.

This clone is categorized as medium-sized. This chain uses TRBV12-5 with TRBJ2-5, with 10 bases lining up with TRBD2. This CDR3 spans 14 amino acids. Germline V gene lookup returns CDR1 LGHNT and CDR2 FRNRAP. CDR3 DNA sequence: TGTGCCAGCTACCCCGGGACTAGCGCGGAGACCCAGTACTTC. Translation: CASYPGTSAETQYF.

In DNA form, the CDR3 reads TGTGCCATCACCCCGGGACAGGGGGAGACCCAGTACTTC. Translation gives CAITPGQGETQYF. This chain joins TRBV6-8 and TRBJ2-5, with 10 nucleotides matching TRBD1. Germline V CDR1 and CDR2: MNHGY, SAAAGT. The CDR3 length is 13 residues. Germline trimming cut 10 bases from V and 5 bases from J; bases unmatched to any gene: 7.

This clone was counted a few times. This chain connects TRBV19 to TRBJ2-7, with 9 bases lining up with TRBD1. From germline, CDR1 is LNHDA and CDR2 SQIVND (reference sequence). This CDR3 contains 15 residues. V lost 3 bases, J lost 3 bases, and 6 bases stayed unmatched. The CDR3 DNA reads TGTGCCAGTAGTATCTCGACAGGGGGAAACTACGAGCAGTACTTC. Translating it yields CASSISTGGNYEQYF.

This chain links TRBV19 with TRBJ2-1; no firm D call. The germline V gene encodes CDR1 LNHDA and CDR2 SQIVND (reference sequence). V was pared by 9 bases and J by 3 bases, with 15 bases between. This CDR3 has 14 amino acids. The DNA for the CDR3 is TGTGCCAGCAGCCCGGCAGCAGGCTACAATGAGCAGTTCTTC. Its translation is CASSPAAGYNEQFF.

This chain connects TRBV11-3 to TRBJ1-2, with 8 bases that match TRBD1. The CDR3 has 14 amino acids. The V gene end was trimmed by 4 bases and the J gene end by 3 bases; junction bases not matched to a gene: 4. From germline, CDR1 is SGHNT and CDR2 YENEEA. CDR3 sequence reads: CASSSGQVHYGYTF. The CDR3 DNA reads TGTGCCAGCAGCTCGGGACAGGTCCACTATGGCTACACCTTC.

This clone was seen a handful of times. The chain is built from TRBV14 and TRBJ1-1, with 7 bases matching TRBD1. CDR3 length: 16 amino acids. The V segment lost 2 bases and the J segment 5 bases; nucleotides outside the gene matches: 11. Per the germline V gene, CDR1 is SGHDN and CDR2 is FVKESK. This CDR3 is CASSQRKGAGNTEAFF. CDR3 DNA: TGTGCCAGCAGCCAACGAAAGGGGGCAGGGAATACTGAAGCTTTCTTT.

This chain connects TRBV14 to TRBJ2-1; weak D call: TRBD1 (5 bases). Germline V lookup: CDR1 SGHDN, CDR2 FVKESK. The CDR3 is made up of 15 amino acids. Trimming cost V 1 base and J 3 bases, with 10 bases left between them. CDR3 sequence reads: CASSQATGYYNEQFF. The CDR3 coding sequence is TGTGCCAGCAGCCAAGCAACAGGCTACTACAATGAGCAGTTCTTC.

This clone appeared a few times. The chain combines TRBV6-8 with TRBJ1-2; D not resolved. The length of the CDR3 is 14 residues. Germline assignment: CDR1 MNHGY and CDR2 SAAAGT. Trimming removed 4 bases from V and 1 base from J, with 10 bases in between. The CDR3 loop reads CASSSSGFNYGYTF. For the CDR3, the DNA is TGTGCCAGCAGTTCCAGTGGCTTTAACTATGGCTACACCTTC.

This clone is deemed large. J is TRBJ1-3 and V is TRBV2; 7 bases align to TRBD1. The junction had 12 bases not matched to a gene; V was cut back by 5 bases and J by 5 bases. The CDR3 is made up of 16 amino acids. The V gene's germline CDR1 is SNHLY and CDR2 FYNNEI. The CDR3 sequence: CASSPLESTGRNTIYF. DNA for the CDR3: TGTGCCAGCAGTCCCCTGGAGTCGACAGGGAGAAACACCATATATTTT.

This clone was detected a few times. This chain joins TRBV11-3 and TRBJ1-3; D remains unclear. The ends were cut back, 3 bases at V and 2 bases at J, with 17 bases in the middle. The CDR3 contains 17 residues. CDR1 SGHNT and CDR2 YENEEA come from the germline V gene. The CDR3 DNA reads as TGTGCCAGCAGCTTGGGAGGAGGACGACTGGCTGGAAACACCATATATTTT. Protein product: CASSLGGGRLAGNTIYF.

The sample holds a few counts of this clone. This sequence joins TRBV15 and TRBJ1-1; no definite D call. There are 14 residues in the CDR3. V lost 7 bases, J lost 3 bases, and 15 bases lay in between. Germline assignment: CDR1 LNHNV and CDR2 YYDKDF (reference sequence). The CDR3 loop is CATKGNPVDTEAFF. CDR3 bases: TGTGCCACCAAGGGTAATCCAGTTGACACTGAAGCTTTCTTT.

The chain uses TRBV12-5 and TRBJ1-1; D may be TRBD1 (5 bases). CDR3 length: 18 amino acids. Germline V gives CDR1 LGHNT, CDR2 FRNRAP. Between the trimmed V and J ends, which lost 7 bases and 1 base, there was a span of 25 bases. CDR3 sequence reads: CASAKGARADERNTEAFF. The CDR3 nucleotides are TGTGCTAGTGCGAAAGGAGCCAGGGCTGACGAGCGGAACACTGAAGCTTTCTTT. The whole variable domain, filled in from reference TRBV12-5 and TRBJ1-1, reads DARVTQTPRHKVTEMGQEVTMRCQPILGHNTVFWYRQTMMQGLELLAYFRNRAPLDDSGMPKDRFSAEMPDATLATLKIQPSEPRDSAVYFCASAKGARADERNTEAFFGQGTRLTVV.

This sequence joins TRBV5-1 and TRBJ1-1, with D uncertain. The germline V gene encodes CDR1 SGHRS and CDR2 YFSETQ. The CDR3 runs 14 residues. V shed 0 bases and J shed 1 base, with 7 bases lying between them. CDR3 bases: TGCGCCAGCAGCTTGGAGGGAGGGAACACTGAAGCTTTCTTT. It specifies CASSLEGGNTEAFF. Based on the CDR3 plus reference TRBV5-1 and TRBJ1-1, the full variable domain is KAGVTQTPRYLIKTRGQQVTLSCSPISGHRSVSWYQQTPGQGLQFLFEYFSETQRNKGNFPGRFSGRQFSNSRSEMNVSTLELGDSALYLCASSLEGGNTEAFFGQGTRLTVV.

This chain joins TRBV23-1 and TRBJ2-1; TRBD2 might be the D (6 bases). TRBV23-1 falls under the ORF class, with uncertain function. The V end was cut by 6 bases, the J end by 9 bases, with 15 bases between. The CDR3 spans 13 residues. In DNA, the CDR3 is TGCGCCAGCAGCTTAGAGGCACTAGCTGAGCAGTTCTTC. It yields the protein CASSLEALAEQFF.

The chain carries TRBV5-1 and TRBJ2-1; 7 bases are shared with TRBD1. Germline values: CDR1 SGHRS, CDR2 YFSETQ. This CDR3 is 15 amino acids long. Trimming removed 2 bases from V and 2 bases from J; junction bases left unmatched: 4. CDR3 loop: CASSLQGNPYNEQFF. The CDR3 DNA reads TGCGCCAGCAGCTTACAGGGGAACCCCTACAATGAGCAGTTCTTC.

The chain uses TRBV7-6 and TRBJ2-2; possibly TRBD1 or TRBD2 for D (5 bases each). The V end lost 5 bases, the J end lost 0 bases, and 10 bases lay between the germline ends. CDR1 SGHVS and CDR2 FNYEAQ come from the germline V gene. The CDR3 covers 15 residues. The CDR3 region has the DNA TGTGCCAGCAGCCGAGGGGCGCCGAACACCGGGGAGCTGTTTTTT. Translated: CASSRGAPNTGELFF.

This clone came up a few times. The J gene is TRBJ2-1, the V gene TRBV9; D gene uncertain. V was clipped by 5 bases and J by 6 bases, with 12 bases between them. The CDR3 contains 13 residues. Germline CDR1 and CDR2: SGDLS and YYNGEE. The CDR3 DNA follows: TGTGCCAGCAGTCCCCAATCGGGCAATGAGCAGTTCTTC. It specifies CASSPQSGNEQFF. The whole variable domain, remainder taken from reference TRBV9 and TRBJ2-1, is DSGVTQTPKHLITATGQRVTLRCSPRSGDLSVYWYQQSLDQGLQFLIQYYNGEERAKGNILERFSAQQFPDLHSELNLSSLELGDSALYFCASSPQSGNEQFFGPGTRLTVL.

This clone qualifies as large. The chain is built from TRBV19 and TRBJ1-6; no clear D gene. The germline V gene has CDR1 LNHDA and CDR2 SQIVND (reference sequence). The CDR3 runs 15 residues. V lost 3 bases and J lost 5, with 11 bases in between. CDR3 sequence: CASSIGRLDNSPLHF. The CDR3 DNA follows: TGTGCCAGTAGTATCGGACGGCTCGATAATTCACCCCTCCACTTT.

The chain employs TRBV5-1 and TRBJ1-3; D may be TRBD1 (6 bases). V lost 6 bases, J lost 0 bases, and 25 bases lay in between. Germline assignment: CDR1 SGHRS and CDR2 YFSETQ. The CDR3 covers 19 residues. As DNA, the CDR3 is TGCGCCAGCATGGGTACGACAGGTGGAGGGGGAAGCTCTGGAAACACCATATATTTT. Its translation: CASMGTTGGGGSSGNTIYF.

This chain joins TRBV6-8 and TRBJ2-1; the match to TRBD1 covers 9 bases. This CDR3 is 14 amino acids long. Germline trimming cut 7 bases from V and 7 bases from J; bases unmatched to any gene: 8. CDR1 is MNHGY and CDR2 is SAAAGT in the germline V gene. The CDR3 here is CASIVTGGNNEQFF. The CDR3 DNA follows: TGTGCCAGCATAGTGACAGGGGGAAATAATGAGCAGTTCTTC.

This clone counts as medium-sized. This chain uses TRBV11-3 with TRBJ1-2; D perhaps matches TRBD1 (6 bases). Trimming shortened V by 4 bases and J by 2 bases, and 11 bases separated the two germline ends. The CDR3 is 14 residues long. Germline lookup yields CDR1 SGHNT and CDR2 YENEEA. The CDR3 loop is CASSYRVVNYGYTF. The DNA of the CDR3 is TGTGCCAGCAGCTACAGGGTGGTAAACTATGGCTACACCTTC.

The gene calls are TRBV5-1 and TRBJ1-5; possible D gene TRBD1, 5 bases. Germline values: CDR1 SGHRS, CDR2 YFSETQ. This CDR3 has 14 amino acids. Trimming took off 4 bases at V and 3 bases at J, with 11 bases between the two ends. Written as DNA, the CDR3 is TGCGCCAGCAGCCTCGACAGTCCCAATCAGCCCCAGCATTTT. It translates to CASSLDSPNQPQHF. Together with reference TRBV5-1 and TRBJ1-5, the CDR3 gives the full variable domain: KAGVTQTPRYLIKTRGQQVTLSCSPISGHRSVSWYQQTPGQGLQFLFEYFSETQRNKGNFPGRFSGRQFSNSRSEMNVSTLELGDSALYLCASSLDSPNQPQHFGDGTRLSIL.

The chain couples TRBV30 to TRBJ2-1; TRBD1 aligns across 7 bases. Germline CDR1 GTSNPN, CDR2 SVGIG (reference sequence). Germline trimming cut 2 bases from V and 0 bases from J; bases unmatched to any gene: 10. This CDR3 is 17 amino acids long. For the CDR3, the DNA is TGTGCCTGGAGTCTCAAGACAGGGAACCCCTCCTACAATGAGCAGTTCTTC. It translates to CAWSLKTGNPSYNEQFF.

Only a few counts were recorded for this clone. The chain uses TRBV6-8 and TRBJ2-3, with D possibly being TRBD2 (6 bases). The V gene lost 5 bases and the J gene lost 2 bases, with 8 bases spanning the gap. Germline values: CDR1 MNHGY, CDR2 SAAAGT. CDR3 length: 13 amino acids. The CDR3 loop is CASSRDSTDTQYF. The CDR3, as DNA: TGTGCCAGCAGTCGGGACTCCACAGATACGCAGTATTTT.

This clone was counted between two and nine times. This chain connects TRBV19 to TRBJ1-5, with a weak D call TRBD1 (6 bases). Trimming shortened V by 3 bases and J by 6 bases, and 18 bases separated the two germline ends. The germline gives CDR1 LNHDA, CDR2 SQIVND (reference sequence). The CDR3 runs 16 residues. In DNA, the CDR3 is TGTGCCAGTAGTATGACGCGACAGGCCGCCGGTCAGCCCCAGCATTTT. It specifies CASSMTRQAAGQPQHF.

V usage is TRBV30 and J usage is TRBJ1-1; the D gene is possibly TRBD1 (6 bases). The length of the CDR3 is 17 residues. Germline V gene sequence: CDR1 GTSNPN, CDR2 SVGIG (reference sequence). The germline V and J ends were trimmed by 0 bases and 1 base, with 18 bases remaining between them. In DNA form, the CDR3 reads TGTGCCTGGAGTGTACCATTACCCTGGGGGGCGAACACTGAAGCTTTCTTT. Protein product: CAWSVPLPWGANTEAFF.